A selection of T cell receptor beta chains follows, all from one sample in a study of CD8 T cells in ankylosing spondylitis. TCRdb ran MiXCR on the 5' RACE reads and lists one entry per CDR3 protein. The sample has 250,000 to 350,000 distinct CDR3 sequences; 15% to 25% are singletons. Sequencing input: blood, either unsorted or a sorted T cell fraction (not recorded which). The receptors originated from a male donor with ankylosing spondylitis or in good health (not recorded which). The CDR3 runs from the conserved cysteine through the conserved F or W. The D gene is left open where the match is weak. Part of the rows lack a size; the others show once, few, many or a class for expanded clones.

TRBJ2-5	NA	NA	TRBV5-1	14	TGCGCCAGCAGCTTGGCCGGGCTAAGAGAGACCCAGTACTTC	CASSLAGLRETQYF
TRBJ1-5	NA	NA	TRBV24-1	14	TGTGCCACCAGTGATTTTGATAGCAATCAGCCCCAGCATTTT	CATSDFDSNQPQHF
TRBJ2-1	NA	NA	TRBV9	14	TGTGCCAGCAGCACGCAGGGCTCCTACAATGAGCAGTTCTTC	CASSTQGSYNEQFF
TRBJ1-2	TRBD1	NA	TRBV10-3	17	TGTGCCAACAGTCGAGCCGGGACAGGGGTCTCTAACTATGGCTACACCTTC	CANSRAGTGVSNYGYTF
TRBJ1-1	NA	NA	TRBV9	13	TGTGCCAGCAGCGTCACCGGGAGTACTGAAGCTTTCTTT	CASSVTGSTEAFF
TRBJ2-1	NA	NA	TRBV20-1	15	TGCAGTGCCCCTGGTTGGGGGGGGGGCCCCTATGAGCAGTTCTTC	CSAPGWGGGPYEQFF
TRBJ2-3	TRBD2	NA	TRBV9	16	TGTGCCAGCAGCGTAGAGAGCGGGGGGGCTATAGATACGCAGTATTTT	CASSVESGGAIDTQYF
TRBJ2-3	TRBD1	few	TRBV28	18	TGTGCCAGCAGTTCTCCCTACCCGGGACAGGGGGCCACAGATACGCAGTATTTT	CASSSPYPGQGATDTQYF
TRBJ2-2	NA	many	TRBV11-2	14	TGCGCCAGCAGCCCGCCTACGAACACCGGGGAGCTGTTTTTT	CASSPPTNTGELFF
TRBJ2-1	TRBD2	NA	TRBV14	15	TGTGCCAGCAGCCAAGATTTTGCTAGCGGGAGGGAGCAGTTCTTC	CASSQDFASGREQFF
TRBJ1-5	NA	few	TRBV7-9	13	TGTGCCAGCAGCCCGGGCTCCCCGGGGCCCCAGCATTTT	CASSPGSPGPQHF
TRBJ2-3	TRBD2	NA	TRBV4-2	17	TGTGCCAGCAGCCAAGATAAGGGGGGACTAGCGGGAGATACGCAGTATTTT	CASSQDKGGLAGDTQYF
TRBJ2-1	NA	NA	TRBV5-5	15	TGTGCCAGCAGCGGAACCTTGGCAGCATACAATGAGCAGTTCTTC	CASSGTLAAYNEQFF
TRBJ1-1	NA	NA	TRBV4-1	19	TGCGCCAGCAGCCAGGATATGGAAAGGAACAGGTTACTAAACACTGAAGCTTTCTTT	CASSQDMERNRLLNTEAFF
TRBJ1-2	NA	many	TRBV12-3/TRBV12-4	12	TGTGCCAGCAGGACGGGGGGTAGTGGCTACACCTTC	CASRTGGSGYTF
TRBJ2-5	TRBD1	NA	TRBV6-1	14	TGTGCCAGCAACAGGGACAGGGTATCAGAGACCCAGTACTTC	CASNRDRVSETQYF
TRBJ1-6	TRBD1	many	TRBV10-2	14	TGCGCCAGCAGTAGCCGGGACAGGGGATCACCCCTCCACTTT	CASSSRDRGSPLHF
TRBJ2-2	TRBD2	NA	TRBV28	14	TGTGCCAGCGGGCCGACTAGCGAGAGCGGGGAGCTGTTTTTT	CASGPTSESGELFF
TRBJ1-4	NA	few	TRBV27	14	TGTGCCAGCAGTTCGGGACGCAGGGGTGAAAAACTGTTTTTT	CASSSGRRGEKLFF
TRBJ1-6	NA	few	TRBV28	16	TGTGCCAGCAGTTTTTACAGGTCTGTGGGGAATCAAACCCTCCACTTT	CASSFYRSVGNQTLHF
TRBJ1-4	NA	NA	TRBV15	13	TGTGCCACCAGCAGAGCAGGGAATGAAAAACTGTTTTTT	CATSRAGNEKLFF
TRBJ2-3	NA	NA	TRBV20-1	17	TGCAGTGCTAGAGATCGGGGGACTGTAACTAGCACAGATACGCAGTATTTT	CSARDRGTVTSTDTQYF
TRBJ1-6	NA	few	TRBV7-6	15	TGTGCCAGCAGCTTAGCTAATACGGGGAATTCACCCCTCCACTTT	CASSLANTGNSPLHF
TRBJ1-2	NA	NA	TRBV20-1	12	TGCAGTGTAAACACAGGGAACTATGGCTACACCTTC	CSVNTGNYGYTF
TRBJ2-2	NA	NA	TRBV11-2	16	TGTGCCAGCAGCTTAGCCGGCAGGGCGAACACCGGGGAGCTGTTTTTT	CASSLAGRANTGELFF
TRBJ2-1	TRBD2	NA	TRBV11-2	15	TGTGCCAGCAGCTTAGGGCGGGGGACCTACAATGAGCAGTTCTTC	CASSLGRGTYNEQFF
TRBJ1-5	NA	NA	TRBV6-1	14	TGTGCCACCCGATCGGGGGGCAGCAATCAGCCCCAGCATTTT	CATRSGGSNQPQHF
TRBJ1-2	TRBD1	NA	TRBV5-1	14	TGCGCCAGCAGCTTGGGGACAGGGCCGAATGGCTACACCTTC	CASSLGTGPNGYTF
TRBJ2-5	NA	NA	TRBV7-8	14	TGTGCCAGCAGCTTGCGACAGGACCTGGAGACCCAGTACTTC	CASSLRQDLETQYF
TRBJ2-1	TRBD2	few	TRBV27	17	TGTGCCAGCAGTTTAGCGGGGGGACCCGGCTCCTACAATGAGCAGTTCTTC	CASSLAGGPGSYNEQFF
TRBJ2-5	NA	NA	TRBV4-1	14	TGCGCCAGCAGCCAAGATATCGGGCGGGAGACCCAGTACTTC	CASSQDIGRETQYF
TRBJ2-1	NA	NA	TRBV7-3	18	TGTGCCAGCAGCTTAGGGCCGGCGGGTCGCGGGGCCTACAATGAGCAGTTCTTC	CASSLGPAGRGAYNEQFF
TRBJ2-1	NA	many	TRBV10-3	12	TGTGCCATCAGTGCAGTTGGGTATGAGCAGTTCTTC	CAISAVGYEQFF
TRBJ1-1	NA	NA	TRBV5-1	14	TGCGCCAGCAGGTCGGCGGCTGGGGGTCGAGGAGCTTTCTTT	CASRSAAGGRGAFF
TRBJ1-4	NA	NA	TRBV20-1	13	TGCAGTACAAAGGGGGGGGCGGAAGAAAAACTGTTTTTT	CSTKGGAEEKLFF
TRBJ2-6	TRBD1	NA	TRBV6-4	16	TGTGCCAGCAGTAAACGCCCAGGGGGTGGGGCCAACGTCCTGACTTTC	CASSKRPGGGANVLTF
TRBJ2-1	NA	few	TRBV20-1	15	TGCAGTGCTAGAGTGCCTGAAGGAGGTTACAATGAGCAGTTCTTC	CSARVPEGGYNEQFF
TRBJ2-5	NA	NA	TRBV10-3	12	TGTGCCACCAGGGACAACCAAGAGACCCAGTACTTC	CATRDNQETQYF
TRBJ1-5	TRBD1	NA	TRBV24-1	16	TGTGCCACCAGTGAACGTGGACAGGGGAGAGGACAGCCCCAGCATTTT	CATSERGQGRGQPQHF
TRBJ2-1	NA	NA	TRBV5-1	14	TGCGCCAGCAGGTGGGGGAGCTCCTACAATGAGCAGTTCTTC	CASRWGSSYNEQFF
TRBJ2-1	NA	NA	TRBV5-1	14	TGCGCCAGCAGGGAACAAACGTCCTACAATGAGCAGTTCTTC	CASREQTSYNEQFF
TRBJ1-1	TRBD1	many	TRBV5-1	16	TGCGCCAGCAGCTTGGGGGGGACAGGTTCTTACACTGAAGCTTTCTTT	CASSLGGTGSYTEAFF